These 32 T cell receptor beta chains came from one sample sequenced in a study of graft-versus-host responses after intestinal transplantation (dated by TCRdb to the early 2020s). These receptors' targets are unknown. What this sample's time point label stands for: cells obtained before transplantation from donor or recipient. Library prep was done by the immunoSEQ multiplex PCR assay. TCRdb provides this immuneACCESS table in a form limited to in-frame rearrangements. Some clones are lacking; in checked studies, under half of them reflect an unresolved V gene, and why the rest are absent is not known. The sample table lists about 93,000 clones, roughly 91% of them with a count of one. 0.4% to 0.6% of the sample lies in the top ten. This specimen was unstimulated CD8+ T cells sorted from spleen or lymph node cells, taken before intestinal transplant. These receptor sequences come from a human donor who received an intestinal transplant.

The chain employs TRBV7-6 and TRBJ2-7; D might be TRBD2 (5 bases). The CDR3 extends over 13 amino acids. From germline, CDR1 is SGHVS and CDR2 FNYEAQ. Deletions cut 4 bases from V and 5 bases from J, with 12 bases between. DNA for the CDR3: TGTGCCAGCAGCTCCAGACTATTAGACGAGCAGTACTTC. It codes for CASSSRLLDEQYF.

The chain has TRBV21-1 and TRBJ2-7; TRBD1 reflects the table's D call only, with no check against the DNA. TRBV21-1 is annotated as a pseudogene. The CDR3 has 14 residues. CDR3 in amino acids: CASSKVDRGYEQYF. The CDR3 bases are TGTGCCAGCAGCAAAGTCGACAGGGGATACGAGCAGTACTTC.

The chain carries TRBV5-3 and TRBJ1-1; weak D call: TRBD1 (5 bases). TRBV5-3 is an open reading frame, and its role is uncertain. This CDR3 region has 16 residues. With 5 bases removed from V and 4 bases from J, the gap between germline ends came to 21 bases. The CDR3 sequence: CARRKGLLKWITEAFF. The DNA of the CDR3 is TGTGCCAGAAGGAAGGGACTGCTGAAATGGATCACTGAAGCTTTCTTT.

The chain recombines TRBV18 with TRBJ1-1; 7 bases map to TRBD1. Germline assignment: CDR1 KGHSH and CDR2 LQKENI. V dropped 6 bases and J dropped 5; count of bases not matched to a gene: 3. The CDR3 has 12 residues. The CDR3 sequence: CASSPTGTEAFF. The CDR3 DNA follows: TGTGCCAGCTCCCCGACAGGGACTGAAGCTTTCTTT. The full variable domain, its missing parts supplied by reference TRBV18 and TRBJ1-1, is NAGVMQNPRHLVRRRGQEARLRCSPMKGHSHVYWYRQLPEEGLKFMVYLQKENIIDESGMPKERFSAEFPKEGPSILRIQQVVRGDSAAYFCASSPTGTEAFFGQGTRLTVV.

CDR3 amino acids: CASSVAAGQNTGELFF. In DNA form, the CDR3 reads TGTGCCAGCAGCGTAGCGGCAGGCCAGAACACCGGGGAGCTGTTTTTT. The V gene is TRBV9, the J gene TRBJ2-2; no definite D call. Trimming took 0 bases from V and 1 from J, leaving 10 bases between them. This CDR3 is built from 16 residues. Germline V lookup: CDR1 SGDLS, CDR2 YYNGEE.

The chain has TRBV27 and TRBJ2-1, with 9 bases lining up with TRBD1. Germline values: CDR1 MNHEY, CDR2 SMNVEV (reference sequence). V lost 6 bases and J lost 6; bases outside the gene matches: 6. The CDR3 is 14 residues long. CDR3 sequence reads: CASSVKTGGNEQFF. CDR3 nucleotides: TGTGCCAGCAGCGTGAAGACAGGGGGCAATGAGCAGTTCTTC.

The CDR3 DNA follows: TGTGCCAGCAGCACAGGGGACATCCGGGACACTGAAGCTTTCTTT. Amino acid sequence: CASSTGDIRDTEAFF. V usage is TRBV7-9 and J usage is TRBJ1-1, with 7 nucleotides matching TRBD1. CDR1 is SEHNR and CDR2 is FQNEAQ in the germline V gene (reference sequence). V dropped 5 bases and J dropped 3; count of bases not matched to a gene: 9. The CDR3 runs 15 residues.

DNA for the CDR3: TGTGCCAGCAGTTTAACTAGCTCCTACGAGCAGTACTTC. Residues: CASSLTSSYEQYF. The chain is built from TRBV28 and TRBJ2-7, with D possibly being TRBD2 (5 bases). Trimming removed 2 bases from V and 0 bases from J, with 5 bases in between. Germline V gene lookup returns CDR1 MDHEN and CDR2 SYDVKM. This CDR3 is 13 amino acids long.

The genes are TRBV6-5 and TRBJ1-2, with D tentatively TRBD1 (5 bases). CDR3 length equals 13 residues. Germline V lookup: CDR1 MNHEY, CDR2 SVGAGI. V lost 6 bases and J lost 3, with 11 bases in between. DNA for the CDR3: TGTGCCAGCAGGCTGGGGCCCTACTATGGCTACACCTTC. Its translation: CASRLGPYYGYTF.

This clone was picked up a small number of times. DNA of the CDR3: TGTGCCAGCAGTGAAGAGGACCGGAGGGAGCAGTACTTC. Protein product: CASSEEDRREQYF. The rearrangement links TRBV6-1 to TRBJ2-7, with a possible D match to TRBD2 (5 bases). The CDR3 length is 13 residues. Between the trimmed V and J ends, which lost 1 base and 7 bases, there was a span of 11 bases. Germline-derived CDR1 and CDR2 are MNHNS and SASEGT.

The chain couples TRBV30 to TRBJ2-1; 15 bases fit TRBD2. The germline V gene encodes CDR1 GTSNPN and CDR2 SVGIG (reference sequence). The CDR3 is 17 residues long. The V and J ends lost 5 bases and 3 bases, in that order; junction bases with no gene match: 8. The CDR3: CAWHQGLAGGVYNEQFF. As DNA, the CDR3 is TGTGCCTGGCACCAGGGACTAGCGGGGGGTGTCTACAATGAGCAGTTCTTC.

V is TRBV10-2 and J is TRBJ2-7; weak D call: TRBD1 (6 bases). The V end was cut by 4 bases, the J end by 3 bases, with 10 bases between. Germline CDR1 and CDR2: WSHSY and SAAADI. The CDR3 extends over 13 amino acids. CDR3 sequence reads: CASSGQADYEQYF. The DNA of the CDR3 is TGCGCCAGCAGTGGACAGGCCGACTACGAGCAGTACTTC.

The DNA for the CDR3 is TGTGCCAGCAGTCATTTGGGGGGACAGGGGGCCTACGAGCAGTACTTC. Amino acid sequence: CASSHLGGQGAYEQYF. V gene TRBV27 combines with J gene TRBJ2-7; TRBD1 matches 11 bases. CDR1 is MNHEY, CDR2 SMNVEV, per germline (reference sequence). Germline trimming cut 5 bases from V and 2 bases from J; bases unmatched to any gene: 8. The CDR3 runs to 16 residues.

The chain couples TRBV27 to TRBJ2-3; D is perhaps TRBD2 (5 bases). The ends were cut back, 6 bases at V and 11 bases at J, with 18 bases in the middle. The V gene's germline CDR1 is MNHEY and CDR2 SMNVEV (reference sequence). This CDR3 region has 13 residues. CDR3 nucleotides: TGTGCCAGCAGAACCCAGCAGGACTCGGGGCAGTATTTT. It encodes CASRTQQDSGQYF.

The rearrangement uses TRBV29-1 and TRBJ2-5, with 11 bases aligning to TRBD1. Germline CDR1 is SQVTM and CDR2 is ANQGSEA. The CDR3 spans 15 residues. The CDR3 is CSGRGDRGLSETQYF. Here the CDR3 DNA reads TGCAGTGGAAGGGGGGACAGGGGGTTGTCGGAGACCCAGTACTTC.

The chain is built from TRBV11-2 and TRBJ1-2; weak D call: TRBD1 (5 bases). The CDR3 is made up of 13 amino acids. Germline V gene lookup returns CDR1 SGHAT and CDR2 FQNNGV. V lost 3 bases and J lost 2, with 7 bases in between. DNA for the CDR3: TGTGCCAGCAGCTTTGGGGGGAACTATGGCTACACCTTC. This gives the protein CASSFGGNYGYTF.

The chain is built from TRBV2 and TRBJ2-7; TRBD2 aligns across 7 bases. The V segment lost 7 bases and the J segment 3 bases; nucleotides outside the gene matches: 6. This CDR3 has 13 residues. CDR1 is SNHLY, CDR2 FYNNEI, per germline. The CDR3 here is CASIEGLRYEQYF. Here the CDR3 DNA reads TGTGCCAGCATTGAGGGACTACGCTACGAGCAGTACTTC.

The chain joins TRBV30 to TRBJ1-1; D remains unclear. The CDR3 spans 13 residues. CDR1 and CDR2 from the germline V gene are GTSNPN and SVGIG (reference sequence). V lost 4 bases to trimming and J lost 0 bases, with 9 bases between them. The CDR3 sequence is CAWTTGMNTEAFF. For the CDR3, the DNA is TGTGCCTGGACTACCGGTATGAACACTGAAGCTTTCTTT.

V usage is TRBV5-4 and J usage is TRBJ1-2, with TRBD1 matching over 8 bases. The CDR3 extends over 13 amino acids. The V segment lost 0 bases and the J segment 8 bases; nucleotides outside the gene matches: 3. CDR1 is SGHNT, CDR2 YYREEE, per germline (reference sequence). CDR3 sequence reads: CASSLDRGEGYTF. The CDR3 coding sequence is TGTGCCAGCAGCTTGGACAGGGGGGAGGGCTACACCTTC. The entire variable domain, with the rest obtained from reference TRBV5-4 and TRBJ1-2, is as follows: ETGVTQSPTHLIKTRGQQVTLRCSSQSGHNTVSWYQQALGQGPQFIFQYYREEENGRGNFPPRFSGLQFPNYSSELNVNALELDDSALYLCASSLDRGEGYTFGSGTRLTVV.

This clone was seen only once. The V gene is TRBV7-9, the J gene TRBJ2-7; D is unclear. The CDR3 totals 16 residues. V was pared by 5 bases and J by 0 bases, with 17 bases between. The germline gives CDR1 SEHNR, CDR2 FQNEAQ (reference sequence). CDR3: CASSMSYPASSYEQYF. The CDR3 DNA is TGTGCCAGCAGCATGAGTTACCCAGCGAGCTCCTACGAGCAGTACTTC.

The chain carries TRBV28 and TRBJ2-7; D is unresolved. The CDR3 totals 11 residues. Germline V gives CDR1 MDHEN, CDR2 SYDVKM. V was cut by 3 bases and J by 4 bases, with 4 bases left in between. In nucleotides, the CDR3 is TGTGCCAGCAGTTTCTTTTACGAGCAGTACTTC. It codes for CASSFFYEQYF.

The rearrangement uses TRBV7-8 and TRBJ2-7; 9 bases are shared with TRBD2. V was clipped by 0 bases and J by 3 bases; unmatched bases: 6. The CDR3 runs 16 residues. Germline V CDR1 and CDR2: SGHVS, FQNEAQ. The DNA for the CDR3 is TGTGCCAGCAGCTTAGCGGTAGCGGGAGAAGTCTACGAGCAGTACTTC. This gives the protein CASSLAVAGEVYEQYF. The variable domain in full, with the rest retrieved from reference TRBV7-8 and TRBJ2-7, is GAGVSQSPRYKVAKRGQDVALRCDPISGHVSLFWYQQALGQGPEFLTYFQNEAQLDKSGLPSDRFFAERPEGSVSTLKIQRTQQEDSAVYLCASSLAVAGEVYEQYFGPGTRLTVT.

The chain is built from TRBV19 and TRBJ1-1; D is perhaps TRBD1 (6 bases). The CDR3 extends over 14 amino acids. Germline CDR1 is LNHDA and CDR2 is SQIVND (reference sequence). Deletions cut 3 bases from V and 2 bases from J, with 10 bases between. The CDR3 protein is CASSMSGVNTEAFF. The CDR3, as DNA: TGTGCCAGTAGTATGTCAGGGGTTAACACTGAAGCTTTCTTT.

This chain connects TRBV10-2 to TRBJ2-5, with 9 bases lining up with TRBD1. CDR1 WSHSY and CDR2 SAAADI come from the germline V gene. The CDR3 contains 19 residues. Losses at the gene ends were 0 bases for V and 7 bases for J; bases not matched to a gene: 18. CDR3 sequence (DNA): TGCGCCAGCAGTGAGTCCCAAGGGCAGGGACAGGGTCCTTTATGGACCCAGTACTTC. Encoded protein: CASSESQGQGQGPLWTQYF.

The chain combines TRBV2 with TRBJ2-1; TRBD2 matches at 11 bases. The germline gives CDR1 SNHLY, CDR2 FYNNEI. The CDR3 runs 16 residues. The trim removed 6 bases at V and 7 bases at J, leaving 11 bases unmatched. CDR3 loop: CASREIAGGPYNEQFF. CDR3 DNA sequence: TGTGCCAGCAGAGAAATAGCGGGAGGGCCGTATAATGAGCAGTTCTTC.

The chain recombines TRBV9 with TRBJ2-3; D may be TRBD2 (5 bases). The length of the CDR3 is 15 residues. Germline V gives CDR1 SGDLS, CDR2 YYNGEE. The V and J ends lost 3 bases and 2 bases respectively, with 13 bases between them. CDR3 sequence reads: CASSAGNLNTDTQYF. The CDR3 nucleotides read TGTGCCAGCAGCGCCGGGAACCTAAACACAGATACGCAGTATTTT. Together with reference TRBV9 and TRBJ2-3, the CDR3 gives the full variable domain: DSGVTQTPKHLITATGQRVTLRCSPRSGDLSVYWYQQSLDQGLQFLIQYYNGEERAKGNILERFSAQQFPDLHSELNLSSLELGDSALYFCASSAGNLNTDTQYFGPGTRLTVL.

A single count supports this clone. The gene calls are TRBV7-8 and TRBJ1-1; D uncertain. The V gene's germline CDR1 is SGHVS and CDR2 FQNEAQ. CDR3 length equals 13 residues. V lost 7 bases, J lost 1 base, and 10 bases lay in between. The CDR3 reads CASTPRENTEAFF. The CDR3 bases are TGTGCCAGCACCCCGAGGGAGAACACTGAAGCTTTCTTT.

J is TRBJ2-3 and V is TRBV19; D unclear. Trimming stripped 8 bases from V and 2 bases from J, with 14 bases between. The germline CDR1 and CDR2 sequences are LNHDA and SQIVND (reference sequence). This CDR3 comprises 14 residues. CDR3 bases: TGTGCCAGTGGGCCGGCGAGTAACACAGATACGCAGTATTTT. This codes for CASGPASNTDTQYF.

In its sample, this clone was seen once. The chain uses TRBV5-4 and TRBJ2-2, with a weak D call TRBD2 (6 bases). The ends were cut back, 4 bases at V and 5 bases at J, with 18 bases in the middle. CDR1 is SGHNT and CDR2 is YYREEE in the germline V gene (reference sequence). The CDR3 consists of 16 residues. The CDR3, as DNA: TGTGCCAGCAGCGAACCGGAGGGGTTGAGGACCGGGGAGCTGTTTTTT. Its protein product is CASSEPEGLRTGELFF.

The rearrangement uses TRBV11-3 and TRBJ2-1, with D maybe TRBD2 (7 bases). The V gene lost 7 bases and the J gene lost 5 bases, with 18 bases spanning the gap. CDR3 length equals 15 residues. Germline CDR1 SGHNT, CDR2 YENEEA. The CDR3: CASTQSRGGNNEQFF. In nucleotides, the CDR3 is TGTGCCAGCACCCAGTCTAGGGGGGGCAACAATGAGCAGTTCTTC.

This chain connects TRBV28 to TRBJ2-3, with 12 nucleotides matching TRBD2. The germline V gene has CDR1 MDHEN and CDR2 SYDVKM. V lost 3 bases to trimming and J lost 4 bases; unmatched junction nucleotides: 2. This CDR3 spans 15 amino acids. CDR3 in DNA: TGTGCCAGCAGTTTCTCTAGCGGGAGGGCAGATACGCAGTATTTT. As protein: CASSFSSGRADTQYF.

The genes are TRBV11-2 and TRBJ2-1; 11 bases fit TRBD2. Trimming took 4 bases from V and 7 from J; bases not matched to a gene: 9. This CDR3 has 16 residues. Germline values: CDR1 SGHAT, CDR2 FQNNGV. The CDR3 loop reads CASSSHGGLAENEQFF. The CDR3, as DNA: TGTGCCAGCAGCTCTCACGGGGGACTAGCGGAGAATGAGCAGTTCTTC.